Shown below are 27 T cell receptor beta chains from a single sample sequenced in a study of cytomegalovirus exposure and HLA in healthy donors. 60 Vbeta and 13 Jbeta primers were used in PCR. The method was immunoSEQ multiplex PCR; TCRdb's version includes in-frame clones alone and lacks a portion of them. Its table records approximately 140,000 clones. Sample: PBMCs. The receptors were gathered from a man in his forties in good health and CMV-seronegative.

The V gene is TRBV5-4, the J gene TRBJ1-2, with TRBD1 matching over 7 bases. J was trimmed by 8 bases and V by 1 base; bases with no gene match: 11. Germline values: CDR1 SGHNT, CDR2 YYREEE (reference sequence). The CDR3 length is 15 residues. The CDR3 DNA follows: TGTGCCAGCAGCTTGTTGACACCACAGGGGCTCGGCTACACCTTC. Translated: CASSLLTPQGLGYTF.

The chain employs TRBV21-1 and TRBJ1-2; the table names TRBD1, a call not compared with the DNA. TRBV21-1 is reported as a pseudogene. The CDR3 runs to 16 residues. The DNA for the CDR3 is TGTGCCAGCAGCAAAAGAGGACAGGGGGCTAACTATGGCTACACCTTC. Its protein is CASSKRGQGANYGYTF.

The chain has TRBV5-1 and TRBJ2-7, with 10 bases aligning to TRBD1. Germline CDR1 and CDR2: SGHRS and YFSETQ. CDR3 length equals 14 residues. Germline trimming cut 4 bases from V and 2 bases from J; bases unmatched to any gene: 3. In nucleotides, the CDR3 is TGCGCCAGCAGCATGACAGGGGGCGCCTACGAGCAGTACTTC. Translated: CASSMTGGAYEQYF.

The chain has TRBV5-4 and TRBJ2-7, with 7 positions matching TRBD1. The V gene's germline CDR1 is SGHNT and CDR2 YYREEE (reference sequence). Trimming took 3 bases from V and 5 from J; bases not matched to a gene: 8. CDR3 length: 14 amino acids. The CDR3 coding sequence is TGTGCCAGCAGCTCCCGGGACAGATCTGACGAGCAGTACTTC. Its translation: CASSSRDRSDEQYF.

CDR3 sequence: CAIRGTGGTGETQYF. The DNA of the CDR3 is TGTGCCATCAGGGGGACAGGGGGAACTGGAGAGACCCAGTACTTC. This rearrangement joins TRBV10-3 to TRBJ2-5, with 11 bases aligning to TRBD1. Germline V lookup: CDR1 ENHRY, CDR2 SYGVKD. Unmatched junction bases numbered 7, after V lost 6 bases and J lost 4 bases. The CDR3 is 15 amino acids.

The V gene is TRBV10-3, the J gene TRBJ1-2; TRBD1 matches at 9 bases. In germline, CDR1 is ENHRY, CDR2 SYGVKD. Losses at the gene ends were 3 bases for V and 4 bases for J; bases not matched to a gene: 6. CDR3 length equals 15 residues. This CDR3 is CAISEQGAGSYGYTF. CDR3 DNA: TGTGCCATCAGTGAACAGGGGGCAGGGAGCTATGGCTACACCTTC.

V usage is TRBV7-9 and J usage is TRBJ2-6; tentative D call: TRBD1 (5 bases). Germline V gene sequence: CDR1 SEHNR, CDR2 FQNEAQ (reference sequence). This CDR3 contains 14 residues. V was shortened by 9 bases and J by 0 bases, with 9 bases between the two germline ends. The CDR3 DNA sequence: TGTGCCAGTGGCAGGGACTCTGGGGCCAACGTCCTGACTTTC. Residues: CASGRDSGANVLTF.

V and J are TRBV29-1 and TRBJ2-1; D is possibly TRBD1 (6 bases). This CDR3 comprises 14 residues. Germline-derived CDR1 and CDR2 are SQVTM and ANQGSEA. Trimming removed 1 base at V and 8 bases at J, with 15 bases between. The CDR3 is CSVEARNRVDEQFF. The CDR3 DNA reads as TGCAGCGTTGAAGCCCGTAACAGGGTGGATGAGCAGTTCTTC.

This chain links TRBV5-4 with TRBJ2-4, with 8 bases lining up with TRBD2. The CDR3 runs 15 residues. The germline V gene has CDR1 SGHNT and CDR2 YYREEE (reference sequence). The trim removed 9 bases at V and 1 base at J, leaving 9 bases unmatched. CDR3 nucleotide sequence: TGTGCCACCAATCGGGGGGGGCTGGCCAAAAACATTCAGTACTTC. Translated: CATNRGGLAKNIQYF.

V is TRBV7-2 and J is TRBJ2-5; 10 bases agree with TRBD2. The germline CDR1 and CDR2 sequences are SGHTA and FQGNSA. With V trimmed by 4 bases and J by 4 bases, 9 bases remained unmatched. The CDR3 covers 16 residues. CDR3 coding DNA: TGTGCCAGCAGCTCCTTAGCGGGGGGCCCTGGAGAGACCCAGTACTTC. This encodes CASSSLAGGPGETQYF.

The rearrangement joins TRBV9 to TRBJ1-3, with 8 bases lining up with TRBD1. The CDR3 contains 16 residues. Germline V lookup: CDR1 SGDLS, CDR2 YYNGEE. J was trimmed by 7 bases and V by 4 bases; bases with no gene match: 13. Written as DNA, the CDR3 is TGTGCCAGCAGCCCGCTTGGTGGGTCAGGGGGCAACACCATATATTTT. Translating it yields CASSPLGGSGGNTIYF.

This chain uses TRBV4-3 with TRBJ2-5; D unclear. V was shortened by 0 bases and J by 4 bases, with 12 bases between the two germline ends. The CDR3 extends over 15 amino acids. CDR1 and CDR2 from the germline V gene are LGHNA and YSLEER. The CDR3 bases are TGCGCCAGCAGCCAAGATTCTGGCCCACGAGAGACCCAGTACTTC. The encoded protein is CASSQDSGPRETQYF.

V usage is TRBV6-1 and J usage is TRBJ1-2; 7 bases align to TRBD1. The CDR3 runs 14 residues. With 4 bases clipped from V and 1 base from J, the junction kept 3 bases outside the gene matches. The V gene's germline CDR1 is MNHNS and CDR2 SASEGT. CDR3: CASSARQGNYGYTF. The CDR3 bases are TGTGCCAGCAGTGCGAGACAGGGTAACTATGGCTACACCTTC.

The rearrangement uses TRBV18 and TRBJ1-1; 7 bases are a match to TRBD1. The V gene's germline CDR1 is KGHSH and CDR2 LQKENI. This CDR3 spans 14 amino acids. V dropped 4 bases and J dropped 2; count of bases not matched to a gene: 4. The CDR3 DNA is TGTGCCAGCTCACGAACAGGGGTTAACACTGAAGCTTTCTTT. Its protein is CASSRTGVNTEAFF.

The CDR3 here is CASSKAGPDTQYF. The DNA of the CDR3 is TGTGCCAGCAGCAAAGCGGGTCCAGATACGCAGTATTTT. The chain has TRBV7-9 and TRBJ2-3; D is possibly TRBD2 (6 bases). V lost 5 bases, J lost 4 bases, and 10 bases lay in between. The CDR3 length is 13 residues. CDR1 and CDR2 (germline): SEHNR, FQNEAQ (reference sequence).

The CDR3 DNA follows: TGTGCCAGCGAAAGGGAGGGGAACACTGAAGCTTTCTTT. Its translation is CASEREGNTEAFF. The chain is built from TRBV2 and TRBJ1-1; no definite D call. CDR1 SNHLY and CDR2 FYNNEI come from the germline V gene. The CDR3 is 13 residues long. V was trimmed by 8 bases and J by 1 base, leaving 11 bases between them.

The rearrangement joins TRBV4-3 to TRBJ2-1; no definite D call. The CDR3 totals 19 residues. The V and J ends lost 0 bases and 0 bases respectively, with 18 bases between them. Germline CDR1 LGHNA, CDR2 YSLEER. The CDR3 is CASSQDVDRYYSSYNEQFF. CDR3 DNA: TGCGCCAGCAGCCAAGATGTAGACCGGTACTACTCCTCCTACAATGAGCAGTTCTTC.

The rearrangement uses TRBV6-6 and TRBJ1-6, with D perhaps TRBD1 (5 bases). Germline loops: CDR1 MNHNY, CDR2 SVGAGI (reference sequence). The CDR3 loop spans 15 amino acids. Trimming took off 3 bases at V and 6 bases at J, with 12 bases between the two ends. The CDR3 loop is CASSYPLGPNSPLHF. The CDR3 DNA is TGTGCCAGCAGTTATCCGTTGGGGCCTAATTCACCCCTCCACTTT.

The CDR3 DNA reads as TGTGCCAGCAGCTTAGGGCCTTTCGGCAATCAGCCCCAGCATTTT. Residues: CASSLGPFGNQPQHF. V is TRBV7-2 and J is TRBJ1-5; unclear D gene. The V and J ends lost 1 base and 2 bases respectively, with 9 bases between them. The V gene's germline CDR1 is SGHTA and CDR2 FQGNSA. The CDR3 has 15 amino acids.

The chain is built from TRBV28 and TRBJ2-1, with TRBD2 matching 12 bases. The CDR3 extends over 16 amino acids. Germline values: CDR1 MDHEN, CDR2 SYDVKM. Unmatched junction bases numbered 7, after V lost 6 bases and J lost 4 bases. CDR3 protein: CASSYTGTSGYNEQFF. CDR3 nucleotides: TGTGCCAGCAGCTACACCGGGACTAGCGGGTACAATGAGCAGTTCTTC.

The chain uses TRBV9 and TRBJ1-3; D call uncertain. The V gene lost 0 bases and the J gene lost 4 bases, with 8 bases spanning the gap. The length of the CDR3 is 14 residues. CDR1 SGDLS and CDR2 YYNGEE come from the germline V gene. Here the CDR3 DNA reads TGTGCCAGCAGCGTAGAGGTGAGGGGAAACACCATATATTTT. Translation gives CASSVEVRGNTIYF.

CDR3 sequence (DNA): TGCGCCAGCAGTGAGTCTGGGGGGGGCGGGGAACTGTTTTTT. It translates to CASSESGGGGELFF. The V gene is TRBV10-2, the J gene TRBJ1-4, with D possibly TRBD1 on 6 matching bases. The germline V gene encodes CDR1 WSHSY and CDR2 SAAADI. V lost 0 bases to trimming and J lost 12 bases, with 14 bases between them. CDR3 length: 14 amino acids.

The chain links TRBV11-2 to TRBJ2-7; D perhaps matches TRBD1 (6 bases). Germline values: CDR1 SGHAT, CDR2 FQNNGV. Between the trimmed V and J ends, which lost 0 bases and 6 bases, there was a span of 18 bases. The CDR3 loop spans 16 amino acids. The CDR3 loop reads CASSLDLIGGRGEQYF. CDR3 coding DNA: TGTGCCAGCAGCTTAGATCTTATAGGGGGAAGGGGCGAGCAGTACTTC.

The CDR3 reads CASSLVGRQGRGETQYF. Here the CDR3 DNA reads TGTGCCAGCAGCTTAGTAGGGAGACAGGGTCGGGGAGAGACCCAGTACTTC. V gene TRBV7-9 combines with J gene TRBJ2-5; 7 bases agree with TRBD1. Per the germline V gene, CDR1 is SEHNR and CDR2 is FQNEAQ (reference sequence). The CDR3 consists of 17 residues. V shed 1 base, J shed 4 bases, and the junction held 12 bases outside the gene matches.

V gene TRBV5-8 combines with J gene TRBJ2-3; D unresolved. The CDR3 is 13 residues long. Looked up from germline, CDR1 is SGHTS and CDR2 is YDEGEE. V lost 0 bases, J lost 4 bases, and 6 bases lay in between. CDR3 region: CASSLGRADTQYF. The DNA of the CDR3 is TGTGCCAGCAGCTTGGGCCGGGCAGATACGCAGTATTTT. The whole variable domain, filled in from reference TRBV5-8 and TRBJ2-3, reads EAGVTQSPTHLIKTRGQQATLRCSPISGHTSVYWYQQALGLGLQFLLWYDEGEERNRGNFPPRFSGRQFPNYSSELNVNALELEDSALYLCASSLGRADTQYFGPGTRLTVL.

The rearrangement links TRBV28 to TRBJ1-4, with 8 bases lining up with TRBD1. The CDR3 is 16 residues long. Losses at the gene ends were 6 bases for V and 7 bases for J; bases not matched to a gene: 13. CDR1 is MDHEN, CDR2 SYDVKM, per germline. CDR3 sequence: CASSRLRRRGLEKLFF. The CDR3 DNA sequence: TGTGCCAGCAGCCGGCTGCGGCGCAGGGGGCTTGAAAAACTGTTTTTT.

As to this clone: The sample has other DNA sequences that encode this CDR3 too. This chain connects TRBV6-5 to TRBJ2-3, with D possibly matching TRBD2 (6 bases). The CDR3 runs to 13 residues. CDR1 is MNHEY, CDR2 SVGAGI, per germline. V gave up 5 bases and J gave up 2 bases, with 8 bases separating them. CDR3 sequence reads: CASSRDFTDTQYF. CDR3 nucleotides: TGTGCCAGCAGTCGGGACTTCACAGATACGCAGTATTTT.